A single sample gave rise to the 30 T cell receptor beta chains below, sequenced in a study of beta chain features in type 1 diabetes. Investigators reverse transcribed all isolated RNA, so they sequenced expressed TCRB transcripts. Assay used: immunoSEQ multiplex PCR; TCRdb lists only in-frame clones, some missing. Here the sample spans around 280,000 clones, under 8.5% being singletons. The sequencing sample was made of central memory CD4+ T cells from blood. Source of these receptors: a woman aged 18 to 35 in good health.

This clone was counted between two and nine times. The rearrangement uses TRBV6-6 and TRBJ2-2; D is undetermined. This CDR3 comprises 14 residues. Germline V gene lookup returns CDR1 MNHNY and CDR2 SVGAGI (reference sequence). Trimming left V 8 bases short and J 5 bases short, with 15 bases between. In DNA, the CDR3 is TGTGCCAGCTTAGACCGGGTTGGGACCGGGGAGCTGTTTTTT. It is translated as CASLDRVGTGELFF.

The chain is built from TRBV5-4 and TRBJ2-3; possibly TRBD1 or TRBD2 for D (6 bases each). The germline V gene encodes CDR1 SGHNT and CDR2 YYREEE (reference sequence). V was trimmed by 2 bases and J by 1 base, leaving 11 bases between them. CDR3 length: 15 residues. The CDR3 nucleotides are TGTGCCAGCAGCTTCTCGGGGGCCGGCACAGATACGCAGTATTTT. It specifies CASSFSGAGTDTQYF.

The chain uses TRBV7-9 and TRBJ1-5; a weak D match, TRBD1 (5 bases). In germline, CDR1 is SEHNR, CDR2 FQNEAQ (reference sequence). V lost 2 bases to trimming and J lost 7 bases, with 9 bases between them. This CDR3 comprises 13 residues. The CDR3 reads CASSLQGDQPQHF. The CDR3 nucleotides read TGTGCCAGCAGCTTACAAGGGGACCAGCCCCAGCATTTT. Complete variable domain (other parts from reference TRBV7-9 and TRBJ1-5): DTGVSQNPRHKITKRGQNVTFRCDPISEHNRLYWYRQTLGQGPEFLTYFQNEAQLEKSRLLSDRFSAERPKGSFSTLEIQRTEQGDSAMYLCASSLQGDQPQHFGDGTRLSIL.

This chain connects TRBV7-6 to TRBJ2-1, with TRBD1 matching over 7 bases. The J segment lost 0 bases and the V segment lost 7 bases, leaving 6 bases of the junction unmatched. Per germline, CDR1 SGHVS and CDR2 FNYEAQ. This CDR3 is built from 15 residues. The CDR3 region is CASKGADLSYNEQFF. CDR3 DNA: TGTGCCAGCAAGGGGGCAGACCTCTCCTACAATGAGCAGTTCTTC.

The count of this clone is one. The chain couples TRBV2 to TRBJ1-1; 9 nucleotides match TRBD1. The V segment lost 4 bases and the J segment 1 base; nucleotides outside the gene matches: 10. Looked up from germline, CDR1 is SNHLY and CDR2 is FYNNEI. The CDR3 length is 17 residues. The CDR3 loop is CASSVFGTGKGNTEAFF. The CDR3 DNA follows: TGTGCCAGCAGTGTTTTCGGGACAGGGAAAGGGAACACTGAAGCTTTCTTT.

V is TRBV7-8 and J is TRBJ2-5; 8 bases line up with TRBD1. Germline V lookup: CDR1 SGHVS, CDR2 FQNEAQ. V was clipped by 11 bases and J by 2 bases; unmatched bases: 13. This CDR3 comprises 15 residues. The CDR3 is CASALQRQGQETQYF. In nucleotides, the CDR3 is TGTGCCTCGGCCCTACAAAGACAGGGGCAAGAGACCCAGTACTTC.

This sequence joins TRBV7-3 and TRBJ2-1; 10 bases fit TRBD2. The CDR3 runs 15 residues. Germline CDR1 reads SGHTA; CDR2 reads FQGTGA. V trimming: 8 bases; J trimming: 6 bases; junction bases outside the gene matches: 10. CDR3 residues: CASGTRTSGFNEQFF. The CDR3 DNA sequence: TGTGCCAGCGGGACTAGGACTAGCGGCTTCAATGAGCAGTTCTTC.

This clone was observed a few times. The chain combines TRBV4-1 with TRBJ2-3, with 7 bases lining up with TRBD2. Germline V gives CDR1 MGHRA, CDR2 YSYEKL. This CDR3 contains 15 residues. The trim removed 0 bases at V and 4 bases at J, leaving 4 bases unmatched. CDR3 bases: TGCGCCAGCAGCCAAGAGGAGCGGGGAGCAGATACGCAGTATTTT. This codes for CASSQEERGADTQYF.

V is TRBV9 and J is TRBJ1-2; 10 nucleotides match TRBD1. Germline trimming cut 3 bases from V and 4 bases from J; bases unmatched to any gene: 9. This CDR3 contains 16 residues. Germline V gene data show CDR1 as SGDLS and CDR2 as YYNGEE. The CDR3 reads CASSALVRDRGYGYTF. The CDR3, as DNA: TGTGCCAGCAGCGCCCTGGTGAGGGACAGGGGCTATGGCTACACCTTC.

The J gene is TRBJ1-2, the V gene TRBV14; D possibly corresponds to TRBD1 (5 bases). CDR3 length equals 16 residues. V lost 0 bases and J 3 bases, leaving 14 bases between the germline ends. Germline V gives CDR1 SGHDN, CDR2 FVKESK. CDR3 sequence (DNA): TGTGCCAGCAGCCAAGAATGGGACCCCGTGGACTATGGCTACACCTTC. Its translation: CASSQEWDPVDYGYTF.

The chain has TRBV28 and TRBJ2-2; D unresolved. Germline lookup yields CDR1 MDHEN and CDR2 SYDVKM. The CDR3 sequence is 15 residues long. The V and J ends lost 0 bases and 1 base respectively, with 6 bases between them. CDR3 loop: CASSLWAVNTGELFF. The CDR3 DNA is TGTGCCAGCAGTTTATGGGCAGTGAACACCGGGGAGCTGTTTTTT.

There are a few counts of this clone. This chain links TRBV7-8 with TRBJ2-3; TRBD1 might be the D (5 bases). The germline V gene has CDR1 SGHVS and CDR2 FQNEAQ. V lost 7 bases and J 4 bases, leaving 12 bases between the germline ends. This CDR3 region has 13 residues. The CDR3 sequence is CASTTLGPDTQYF. CDR3 DNA: TGTGCCAGCACGACTCTGGGGCCAGATACGCAGTATTTT. The entire variable domain, with the rest obtained from reference TRBV7-8 and TRBJ2-3, is as follows: GAGVSQSPRYKVAKRGQDVALRCDPISGHVSLFWYQQALGQGPEFLTYFQNEAQLDKSGLPSDRFFAERPEGSVSTLKIQRTQQEDSAVYLCASTTLGPDTQYFGPGTRLTVL.

This clone showed up just once. The chain joins TRBV7-8 to TRBJ1-1; D possibly corresponds to TRBD1 (5 bases). The V gene's germline CDR1 is SGHVS and CDR2 FQNEAQ. This CDR3 is built from 13 residues. Trimming took 3 bases from V and 7 from J, leaving 12 bases between them. CDR3 DNA: TGTGCCAGCAGCTTTCAGGGCCGGCGTGAAGCTTTCTTT. As protein: CASSFQGRREAFF.

This chain uses TRBV4-1 with TRBJ2-3; D remains unclear. This CDR3 comprises 12 residues. Looked up from germline, CDR1 is MGHRA and CDR2 is YSYEKL. V was pared by 0 bases and J by 6 bases, with 4 bases between. DNA for the CDR3: TGCGCCAGCAGCCAAGATCGGGATACGCAGTATTTT. Its translation is CASSQDRDTQYF.

The CDR3 spells CAWSPERDTGELFF. CDR3 DNA sequence: TGTGCCTGGAGCCCCGAACGGGACACCGGGGAGCTGTTTTTT. This chain uses TRBV30 with TRBJ2-2; no clear D gene. The CDR3 totals 14 residues. V was clipped by 3 bases and J by 3 bases, with 11 bases between them. Germline-derived CDR1 and CDR2 are GTSNPN and SVGIG (reference sequence).

CDR3 nucleotide sequence: TGTGCCAGCAGGGGGACTAGGGCTCTGGATGAGCAGTTCTTC. This codes for CASRGTRALDEQFF. The rearrangement uses TRBV2 and TRBJ2-1, with 8 bases that match TRBD2. The germline V gene encodes CDR1 SNHLY and CDR2 FYNNEI. V trimming: 6 bases; J trimming: 8 bases; junction bases outside the gene matches: 9. The CDR3 extends over 14 amino acids.

The chain combines TRBV15 with TRBJ1-3; D gene ambiguous. Trimming stripped 2 bases from V and 0 bases from J, with 8 bases between. CDR3 size: 15 residues. Germline CDR1 and CDR2: LNHNV and YYDKDF (reference sequence). DNA for the CDR3: TGTGCCACCAGCAGACAGGACCCCTCTGGAAACACCATATATTTT. Translated: CATSRQDPSGNTIYF.

The table lists this clone with a few counts. The chain combines TRBV9 with TRBJ2-4; the D is unclear. The CDR3 sequence is 14 residues long. Germline V gene data show CDR1 as SGDLS and CDR2 as YYNGEE. V was trimmed by 2 bases and J by 6 bases, leaving 12 bases between them. CDR3 bases: TGTGCCAGCAGCGTGAGGCCGACCGGAAACATTCAGTACTTC. This sequence encodes CASSVRPTGNIQYF. Combining the CDR3 with reference TRBV9 and TRBJ2-4 gives the whole variable domain DSGVTQTPKHLITATGQRVTLRCSPRSGDLSVYWYQQSLDQGLQFLIQYYNGEERAKGNILERFSAQQFPDLHSELNLSSLELGDSALYFCASSVRPTGNIQYFGAGTRLSVL.

This clone was seen at least ten times. The chain carries TRBV6-1 and TRBJ2-3; 8 nucleotides line up with TRBD2. Germline CDR1 MNHNS, CDR2 SASEGT. The CDR3 is 14 amino acids. V lost 8 bases, J lost 15 bases, and 19 bases stayed unmatched. In nucleotides, the CDR3 is TGTGCCAGCCCGAGTTCGGGGGTCGGGACTAGAGAATATTTT. Translation gives CASPSSGVGTREYF.

This clone was counted a few times. The rearrangement joins TRBV4-3 to TRBJ1-3, with a possible D match to TRBD1 (5 bases). The CDR3 runs to 14 residues. Germline-derived CDR1 and CDR2 are LGHNA and YSLEER. V was shortened by 1 base and J by 5 bases, with 9 bases between the two germline ends. The DNA for the CDR3 is TGCGCCAGCAGCCAAGGGGGGAATAGAAACACCATATATTTT. Translated, it gives CASSQGGNRNTIYF.

This clone has ten or more counts. This chain connects TRBV7-2 to TRBJ2-3, with 9 bases identical to TRBD2. Per the germline V gene, CDR1 is SGHTA and CDR2 is FQGNSA. The CDR3 is made up of 15 amino acids. Trimming removed 4 bases from V and 4 bases from J; junction bases left unmatched: 6. CDR3 in amino acids: CASSSNSGRADTQYF. The CDR3 nucleotides read TGTGCCAGCAGCTCAAATAGCGGGAGAGCAGATACGCAGTATTTT. Combining the CDR3 with reference TRBV7-2 and TRBJ2-3 gives the whole variable domain GAGVSQSPSNKVTEKGKDVELRCDPISGHTALYWYRQSLGQGLEFLIYFQGNSAPDKSGLPSDRFSAERTGGSVSTLTIQRTQQEDSAVYLCASSSNSGRADTQYFGPGTRLTVL.

There are a few counts of this clone. The V and J genes are TRBV28 and TRBJ2-3; D not certain. Per the germline V gene, CDR1 is MDHEN and CDR2 is SYDVKM. With 1 base removed from V and 1 base from J, the gap between germline ends came to 3 bases. CDR3 length equals 13 residues. The CDR3 region is CASSLYGTDTQYF. CDR3 sequence (DNA): TGTGCCAGCAGTTTATACGGCACAGATACGCAGTATTTT.

This sequence joins TRBV11-2 and TRBJ2-1; D might be TRBD2 (5 bases). From germline, CDR1 is SGHAT and CDR2 FQNNGV. The CDR3 is 12 amino acids. V was shortened by 1 base and J by 10 bases, with 8 bases between the two germline ends. The CDR3 region has the DNA TGTGCCAGCAGCTTAGGTCGGGGAGAGCAGTTCTTC. Translating it yields CASSLGRGEQFF.

The CDR3 spells CASSWGPGQGGSPLHF. The CDR3 nucleotides are TGTGCCAGTAGTTGGGGACCGGGACAGGGGGGTTCACCCCTCCACTTT. The rearrangement uses TRBV19 and TRBJ1-6; 11 bases agree with TRBD1. After removal of 5 bases from V and 9 bases from J, the junction contained 9 bases not matched to a gene. The CDR3 covers 16 residues. CDR1 is LNHDA and CDR2 is SQIVND in the germline V gene (reference sequence).

This chain uses TRBV7-2 with TRBJ1-1, with unresolved D. Germline V gives CDR1 SGHTA, CDR2 FQGNSA. CDR3 size: 13 residues. With 4 bases removed from V and 3 bases from J, the gap between germline ends came to 9 bases. The CDR3 reads CASSSSRDTEAFF. CDR3 DNA sequence: TGTGCCAGCAGCTCATCCCGGGACACTGAAGCTTTCTTT.

This clone was seen only a few times. This chain uses TRBV13 with TRBJ2-1; 7 bases match TRBD2. CDR1 and CDR2 (germline): PRHDT, FYEKMQ (reference sequence). CDR3 size: 14 residues. The V gene end was trimmed by 3 bases and the J gene end by 5 bases; junction bases not matched to a gene: 4. CDR3 sequence reads: CASSLGGYDNEQFF. The CDR3 nucleotides are TGTGCCAGCAGCTTGGGAGGGTACGACAATGAGCAGTTCTTC.

The chain employs TRBV15 and TRBJ1-1, with D tentatively TRBD1 (5 bases). CDR3 length equals 15 residues. Germline lookup yields CDR1 LNHNV and CDR2 YYDKDF (reference sequence). V lost 0 bases and J lost 5, with 13 bases in between. CDR3 DNA: TGTGCCACCAGCAGAGAGGGACGGAGGCGGACTGAAGCTTTCTTT. This codes for CATSREGRRRTEAFF.

The chain links TRBV20-1 to TRBJ1-2; D unclear. V was clipped by 6 bases and J by 2 bases, with 7 bases between them. CDR3 length equals 11 residues. The germline gives CDR1 DFQATT, CDR2 SNEGSKA (reference sequence). The CDR3 region has the DNA TGCAGTGCCGGGAAAAACTATGGCTACACCTTC. This codes for CSAGKNYGYTF.

The rearrangement uses TRBV9 and TRBJ2-5; no firm D call. This CDR3 is built from 12 residues. Germline V gene sequence: CDR1 SGDLS, CDR2 YYNGEE. Between the trimmed V and J ends, which lost 4 bases and 5 bases, there was a span of 9 bases. The CDR3 nucleotides read TGTGCCAGCAGCCCCCAAGGCGAGACCCAGTACTTC. Encoded protein: CASSPQGETQYF.

This clone has a handful of counts. The chain joins TRBV18 to TRBJ2-5; possible D gene TRBD2, 5 bases. The CDR3 totals 17 residues. With 2 bases removed from V and 6 bases from J, the gap between germline ends came to 22 bases. CDR1 and CDR2 from the germline V gene are KGHSH and LQKENI. The CDR3 is CASSPSDGNQRQQTQYF. Written as DNA, the CDR3 is TGTGCCAGCTCACCATCCGACGGGAATCAACGGCAACAGACCCAGTACTTC.